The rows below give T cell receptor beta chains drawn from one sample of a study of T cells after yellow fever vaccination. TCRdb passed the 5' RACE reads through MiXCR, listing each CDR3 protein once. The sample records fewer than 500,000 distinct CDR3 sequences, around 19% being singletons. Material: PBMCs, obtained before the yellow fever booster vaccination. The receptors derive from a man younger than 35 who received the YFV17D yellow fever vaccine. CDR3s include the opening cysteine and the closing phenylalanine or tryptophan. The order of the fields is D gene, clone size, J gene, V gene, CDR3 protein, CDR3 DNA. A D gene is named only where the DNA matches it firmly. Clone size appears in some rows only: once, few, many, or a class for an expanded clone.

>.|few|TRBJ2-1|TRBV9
CASNPGEVYNEQFF
TGTGCCAGCAATCCCGGTGAGGTCTACAATGAGCAGTTCTTC
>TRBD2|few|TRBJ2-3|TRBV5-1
CASSYGTSGGNTDTQYF
TGCGCCAGCAGCTACGGGACTAGCGGGGGGAACACAGATACGCAGTATTTT
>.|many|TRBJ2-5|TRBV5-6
CASSLGFRQETQYF
TGTGCCAGCAGCTTGGGGTTCAGACAAGAGACCCAGTACTTC
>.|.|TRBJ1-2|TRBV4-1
CASSPVGYGYTF
TGCGCCAGCAGCCCAGTGGGCTATGGCTACACCTTC
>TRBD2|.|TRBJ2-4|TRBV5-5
CASSLGGLVYF
TGTGCCAGCAGCTTGGGTGGACTAGTATACTTC
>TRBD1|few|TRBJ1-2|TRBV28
CASSPPGGYGYTF
TGTGCCAGCAGTCCGCCAGGGGGCTATGGCTACACCTTC
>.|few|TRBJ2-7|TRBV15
CATSRRQLGVGEQYF
TGTGCCACCAGCAGGCGACAGCTTGGGGTAGGGGAGCAGTACTTC
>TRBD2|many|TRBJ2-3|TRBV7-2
CASRKRLATDTQYF
TGTGCCAGCCGGAAACGACTAGCGACGGATACGCAGTATTTT
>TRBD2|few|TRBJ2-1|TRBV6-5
CASSPGLAVVNEQFF
TGTGCCAGCAGTCCGGGACTAGCGGTTGTAAATGAGCAGTTCTTC
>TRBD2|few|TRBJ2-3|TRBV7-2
CASSWAGGADTQYF
TGTGCCAGCAGCTGGGCCGGGGGGGCAGATACGCAGTATTTT
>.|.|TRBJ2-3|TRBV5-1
CASSPGKYLGSQYF
TGCGCCAGCAGCCCGGGGAAATACTTGGGTTCGCAGTATTTT
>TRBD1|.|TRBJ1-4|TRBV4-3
CASSRDGTGNEKLFF
TGCGCCAGCAGCCGGGACGGGACAGGGAATGAAAAACTGTTTTTT
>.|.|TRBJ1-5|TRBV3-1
CASSQDYRADQPQHF
TGTGCCAGCAGCCAAGACTACAGGGCGGATCAGCCCCAGCATTTT
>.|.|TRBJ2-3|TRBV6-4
CASSDSFGRGDTQYF
TGTGCCAGCAGTGACTCGTTCGGCAGGGGAGATACGCAGTATTTT
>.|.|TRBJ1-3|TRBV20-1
CSAAITEGAGNTIYF
TGCAGTGCCGCGATTACTGAGGGGGCTGGAAACACCATATATTTT
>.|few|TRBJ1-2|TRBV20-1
CSAPTFLYGYTF
TGCAGTGCTCCGACTTTCTTATATGGCTACACCTTC
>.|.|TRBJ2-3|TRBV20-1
CSARPGAGPDTQYF
TGCAGTGCTAGACCTGGGGCCGGCCCAGATACGCAGTATTTT
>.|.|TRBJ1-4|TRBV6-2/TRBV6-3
CASSYGIREKLFF
TGTGCCAGCAGTTACGGGATTCGCGAAAAACTGTTTTTT
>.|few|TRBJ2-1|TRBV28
CASSPRRTEQFF
TGTGCCAGCAGTCCCAGGAGGACAGAGCAGTTCTTC
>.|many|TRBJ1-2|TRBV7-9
CASSYDRTYGYTF
TGTGCCAGCAGTTACGACAGAACTTATGGCTACACCTTC
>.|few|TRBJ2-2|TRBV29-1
CSVAWGNTGELFF
TGCAGCGTTGCCTGGGGGAACACCGGGGAGCTGTTTTTT
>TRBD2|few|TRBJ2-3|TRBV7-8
CASSLVLAGGADTQYF
TGTGCCAGCAGCTTAGTTCTAGCGGGGGGAGCAGATACGCAGTATTTT
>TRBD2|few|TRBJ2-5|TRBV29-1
CSVTLSGEETQYF
TGCAGCGTGACCCTTAGCGGGGAAGAGACCCAGTACTTC
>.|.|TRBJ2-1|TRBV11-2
CASTPPGLVLHLNEQFF
TGTGCCAGCACCCCTCCGGGACTCGTGTTGCACTTGAATGAGCAGTTCTTC
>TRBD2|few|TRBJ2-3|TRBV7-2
CASGTSGGGTDTQYF
TGTGCCAGCGGTACTAGCGGGGGGGGAACAGATACGCAGTATTTT
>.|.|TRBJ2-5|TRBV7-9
CASSSPYPAGETQYF
TGTGCCAGCAGCTCCCCATACCCGGCGGGGGAGACCCAGTACTTC
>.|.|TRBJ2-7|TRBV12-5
CASAFPYGSHEQYF
TGTGCTAGTGCCTTCCCCTACGGGTCCCACGAGCAGTACTTC
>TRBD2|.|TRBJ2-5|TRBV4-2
CASSQDVPSGGVGETQYF
TGTGCCAGCAGCCAAGACGTTCCTAGCGGGGGCGTTGGAGAGACCCAGTACTTC
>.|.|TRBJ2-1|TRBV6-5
CASSYGSLYEQFF
TGTGCCAGCAGTTACGGCAGTCTTTATGAGCAGTTCTTC
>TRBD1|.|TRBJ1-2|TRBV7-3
CASSPRSGGAYGYTF
TGTGCCAGCAGCCCGAGGTCAGGGGGCGCCTATGGCTACACCTTC
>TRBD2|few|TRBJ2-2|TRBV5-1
CASSLFGSSGGTGELFF
TGCGCCAGCAGCTTATTCGGTTCCAGCGGGGGCACCGGGGAGCTGTTTTTT
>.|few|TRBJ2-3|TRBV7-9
CASSGTPGSDTQYF
TGTGCCAGCAGCGGGACCCCGGGGTCGGATACGCAGTATTTT
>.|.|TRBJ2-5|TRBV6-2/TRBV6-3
CASQRGGGQETQYF
TGTGCCAGTCAGAGAGGGGGGGGGCAAGAGACCCAGTACTTC
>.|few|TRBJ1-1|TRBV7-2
CASSIARLAFF
TGTGCCAGCAGCATAGCCCGGTTAGCTTTCTTT
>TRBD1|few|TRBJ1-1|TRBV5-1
CASSLGQGDYTEAFF
TGCGCCAGCAGCTTAGGACAGGGGGATTACACTGAAGCTTTCTTT
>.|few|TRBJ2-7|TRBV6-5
CASPIEPYEQYF
TGTGCCAGCCCGATCGAGCCCTACGAGCAGTACTTC
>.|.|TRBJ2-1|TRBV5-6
CASSLGRWQGGDEQFF
TGTGCCAGCAGCTTGGGTCGTTGGCAGGGGGGAGATGAGCAGTTCTTC
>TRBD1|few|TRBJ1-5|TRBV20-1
CSARDDRAHQPQHF
TGCAGTGCTAGAGACGACAGGGCACATCAGCCCCAGCATTTT
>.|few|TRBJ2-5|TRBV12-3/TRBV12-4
CASSWRGSVQYF
TGTGCCAGCAGTTGGAGGGGCAGCGTCCAGTACTTC
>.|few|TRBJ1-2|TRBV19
CASSIRYTLSNYGYTF
TGTGCCAGTAGTATACGGTACACCCTATCTAACTATGGCTACACCTTC
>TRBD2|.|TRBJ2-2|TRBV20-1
CSALAGGPNTGELFF
TGCAGTGCTCTAGCGGGGGGGCCGAACACCGGGGAGCTGTTTTTT